This record concerns one T cell receptor beta chain sequence. No cognate antigen has been identified for it. No base qualities exist here, and no much larger clone lies one base off it. Reading from cysteine to phenylalanine, the CDR3 counts 19 amino acids. The only DNA kept is the CDR3, 57 bases in frame from the first base. After removal of 3 bases from V and 5 bases from J, the junction retains 19 bases not matched to a gene. According to the germline V gene, CDR1 reads KGHSH and CDR2 reads LQKENI. Participants were included only if at least one PBMC sample before ART initiation and at least two post-ART samples were available. Every participant with HIV received treatment in the United States of America. Before DNA extraction, cryopreserved samples containing roughly 0.9-11 million PBMC were thawed and washed. At the time of the earliest PBMC sample, participants with HIV were aged between about 23 and 54 years. PBMC samples were contributed by each participant from 1-4 timepoints before ART initiation and 2-8 timepoints after ART initiation, with a median of 7 samples. Serial HIV viral load, CD4+ T-cell count, ART history and demographic data were obtained for every participant. Using a Qiagen kit on a QIAcube, genomic DNA was extracted from unsorted PBMC, with samples processed in batches of 12.

These data originate in a study of long-term antiretroviral therapy in people with HIV (dated by TCRdb to between 2020 and 2023). Notes on the research overall: The earliest samples were collected roughly a decade before the 2015 WHO recommendation for immediate ART, at a time when ART was usually postponed until CD4 counts fell. A retrospective serial study tested whether changes in peripheral blood TRB repertoire composition and diversity were associated with ART initiation and durable HIV suppression. A total of some 200 cryopreserved PBMC samples came from 30 or so adults with confirmed HIV infection and were collected serially over a mean of approximately six years (range 1-12). Of the approximately 32 participants with HIV, 10 to 11 were female. No cross-contamination during QIAcube processing was seen in test extractions of a monoclonal T-cell line run alongside 25 to 35 polyclonal samples.

Broader findings and caveats from the paper: Owing to limited PBMC availability, only the TCR beta chain was sequenced, without alpha chain pairing. Expanded TRB clones identified before ART initiation dominated the repertoire across all time points, though the dominance fluctuated and decreased in many PLHIV after ART. No data were available on ART adherence, viral resistance or therapy changes, limiting inferences about post-ART repertoire changes. The samples span the years 2004 to 2017, and the ART regimens used may be less effective than current regimens. ART initiation was associated with a significant increase in TRB diversity, but diversity stayed significantly below transplant donor controls even after long-term ART. Because pre-ART samples had limited cell numbers, unsorted PBMC were profiled rather than sorted CD4+ and CD8+ T cells. CDR3 length ranges in HIV repertoires were narrower than in controls, and network structure suggested an antigen-experienced repertoire with only a slight naive shift after ART.

The immunoSEQ hsTCRB v3.0 assay was used at survey level resolution to sequence the TRB variable region. TRB sequencing targeted a depth of about 40,000-55,000 T-cell genomes per sample. TRB libraries were pooled and sequenced on an Illumina MiSeq using a v3 150-cycle kit. Concerning the study's data processing: Analysis of repertoires was carried out in R inside a reproducible Nextflow workflow spanning QC, data transformation and analysis. Custom analyses were implemented in LymphoSeq2, an R package for AIRR-Seq data exploration. After excluding a few samples that yielded fewer than 5000 total TRB sequences, 188 HIV repertoires remained for analysis. Of the roughly 180 retained HIV repertoires, approximately 60 were collected before and 120 to 130 after ART initiation. Each repertoire was downsampled to 5000 TRB nucleotide sequences, and summary statistics were averaged across 100 downsampling iterations. Only TRB sequences with CDR3 regions of at least seven amino acids were retained for analysis. A Shannon entropy-derived clonality score and the Gini coefficient were used to measure diversity. Repertoire networks linked the top 5000 CDR3 amino acid sequences whenever two sequences differed by an edit distance of one. GLIPH2 predicted antigen specificity groups and MHC restriction for TRB CDR3 amino acid sequences. To flag known CMV, EBV, HIV or tissue antigen associations, CDR3 amino acid sequences were matched against VDJdb and McPAS-TCR. Pre-ART, post-ART and control groups were compared with Wilcoxon signed-rank tests and Holm-Bonferroni correction. The immuneACCESS repertoire file appears here via TCRdb, limited to in-frame rearrangements. These files lack a portion of the clones; in checked studies, under half of the deficit traces to unresolved V genes, and the cause of the others is not known. V, J and clone size were drawn from that table, and D and trimming were deduced from the DNA. For this sample the table gives 30,000 to 40,000 clones, of which about four fifths were detected only once. The ten largest clones take up 7.9% of the sample.

The chain joins TRBV18 to TRBJ2-1, and 7 junction bases match TRBD1. The receptor was derived from a young man with HIV. The sample here was unsorted PBMCs, taken 0.4 years before starting antiretroviral therapy. The DNA reads as follows: TGTGCCAGCTCACCGACGCGGACCTTTTCCGGACAGGCAGACAATGAGCAGTTCTTC. This yields the protein CASSPTRTFSGQADNEQFF.